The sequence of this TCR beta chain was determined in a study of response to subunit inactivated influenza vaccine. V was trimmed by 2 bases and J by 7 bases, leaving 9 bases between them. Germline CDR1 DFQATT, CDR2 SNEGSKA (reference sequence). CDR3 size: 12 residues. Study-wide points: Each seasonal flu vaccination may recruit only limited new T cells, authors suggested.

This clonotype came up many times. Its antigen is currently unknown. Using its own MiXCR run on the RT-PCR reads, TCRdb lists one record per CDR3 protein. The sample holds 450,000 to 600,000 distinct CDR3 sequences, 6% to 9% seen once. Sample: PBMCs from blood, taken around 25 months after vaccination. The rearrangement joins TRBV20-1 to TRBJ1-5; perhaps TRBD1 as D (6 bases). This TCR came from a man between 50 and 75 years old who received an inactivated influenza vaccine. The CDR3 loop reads CSARKGGQPQHF. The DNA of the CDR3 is TGCAGTGCTAGAAAAGGGGGACAGCCCCAGCATTTT.